This note documents a single T cell receptor (beta chain) sequence. No antigen is known for it. Per-base quality was not reported, and no clone a single base away is much larger than it. This entry belongs to a study of cytomegalovirus exposure and HLA in healthy donors (TCRdb year 2017). Regarding the research as a whole: According to an earlier analysis of a few hundred of the donors, about 179 million T cells yielded approximately 120 million unique TCR beta sequences and 276 Gb of sequence data. An early release that covered fewer than 800 HLA-typed donors contained about 300 gigabases of sequencing data and 65 million to 100 million unique TCR sequences. Among the roughly 400 genotyped donors, around 79% belonged to the genetic ancestry cluster associated with self-reported Caucasian donors. The study aimed to test whether cataloging public T cell receptors could reveal signatures of past pathogen exposure. The T cell repertoires of about 700 subjects were profiled by immunosequencing and related to cytomegalovirus serostatus. In addition to the first cohort of hundreds of subjects, a separate validation cohort of 130 or so different subjects was used. The study combined high-throughput TCR immunosequencing, statistical association of individual TCRs with disease status, and machine learning to predict cytomegalovirus infection status. To study patterns of TCR occurrence, a later analysis re-analyzed previously published TCR beta repertoires from just over 650 donors and added high-resolution HLA genotyping. In the later analysis, no new phenotypic data were used to find candidate immune exposures; instead, reliance was placed on TCR beta sequences and their occurrence across donors. In an earlier analysis of over 550 of the donors, high-throughput TCR beta sequencing was used to judge whether each TCR beta V gene segment behaved as functional or pseudogenic. Alongside the repertoire data, information on donor age, sex, ethnicity and CMV serostatus was compiled. Genome-wide SNP genotypes for about three fifths of the roughly 670 donors were used in a later genetic analysis, which treated that subset as a discovery cohort. All discovery cohort repertoires had been generated using a single sequencing platform. HLA typing included class I and class II loci at four-digit resolution. The number of typed donors differed by locus: about 629-640 for A, B, C, DRB1 and DQB1; approximately 520 for DQA1; 606 for DPA1; and roughly 450 for DPB1. Five DR-DQ haplotypes were handled as single units for association and clustering because linkage in the cohort was strong. Among under 450 genotyped donors of the cohort, an average of about 240,000 unique TCR beta nucleotide sequences were sequenced per donor, around 20% of them non-productive. Overall results and qualifications from the work: A total of fewer than 200 TCR beta chains were listed by the study as associated with cytomegalovirus. Several of the top co-occurrence clusters appeared to be linked to parvovirus B19, influenza, CMV and Epstein-Barr virus, according to a later analysis. The classifier was reported to diagnose cytomegalovirus status with high specificity and sensitivity in both the original cohort and the validation cohort. The cohort was sequenced for TCR beta chains only, and without alpha or paired-chain data the features that could be detected were limited. A later genetic analysis reported fewer N-insertions in productive TCRs among donors in an Asian-associated ancestry cluster than the roughly 700-donor mean. Broadly in line with IMGT annotations, most TCR beta V segments showed up in productive rearrangements about 87% or about 30% of the time in an earlier analysis of roughly 590 of the donors. Linkage disequilibrium might explain the correlated functional status among segregating V segments, but an unknown experimental factor could not be excluded. According to the authors, the approach could potentially be generalized to other disease states and immunological phenotypes. V-gene and J-gene trimming of TCR beta chains was associated with a missense DCLRE1C variant in a later genetic analysis, and the association was replicated in an independent cohort. According to a later analysis, most CMV-associated TCR beta chains appeared to be HLA-restricted, and the HLA associations seemed to be driven largely by CMV exposure. Three of the identified cytomegalovirus-associated TCR beta chains were confirmed in vitro to be specific for cytomegalovirus antigens. Specific HLA alleles were associated with 15,000 to 20,000 TCR beta sequences at a false discovery rate of 0.05 in a later analysis. A cluster of highly shared sequence variants was judged likely to represent a technical artifact of the sequencing pipeline. While some public TCRs were present in many individuals, most TCR sequences turned up only very rarely across donors. Immune exposure information for the cohort was limited to CMV serostatus. Because HLA typing was unavailable for some donors at each locus, only the typed subset was used in association tests. The earlier analysis of some 540 of the donors excluded some 15 rarely observed V segments, including chromosome 9 orphons, because counts were too low. A further reported finding was that TCR beta sequences accurately predicted the HLA-A and HLA-B alleles for most subjects in the first cohort. In a later analysis, HLA-associated TCR beta chains showed more clonal expansion and lower generation probabilities than non-associated chains that were equally common. In a later analysis, the rate of TCR association differed among HLA loci, with DRB1 alleles having the most associated TCRs and HLA-C alleles having the fewest. Sequencing depth was assumed to be roughly uniform across donors in the presence/absence analyses, though that assumption may not hold. When HLA alleles, especially DR and DQ, strongly co-occurred, attributing TCR associations to individual alleles was difficult. Some IMGT-functional V segments, including TRBV6-2 and TRBV6-3, could not be told apart with the 87-base-pair reads, so those segments were excluded.

Receptors were amplified or captured by the immunoSEQ multiplex PCR assay. A mixture of 60 forward primers for TCR Vbeta segments and 13 reverse primers for TCR Jbeta segments was used in the multiplex PCR. The CDR3 region of rearranged TCR beta genes was amplified from genomic DNA by a multiplex PCR assay. The amplified TCR beta libraries were sequenced on the Illumina HiSeq System as 87-base-pair reads. The paper's data handling went like this. Across the roughly 700 repertoires, a later analysis counted tens of millions of unique TCR beta chains, approximately 10 million of which were shared by at least two donors. Raw reads were error-corrected and collapsed into unique sequences with a nearest-neighbor algorithm that merged closely related sequences to remove PCR and sequencing errors. Alignment of CDR3 sequences to IMGT reference sequences was used to assign V, D and J gene segments. Each retained sequence needed at least a six-nucleotide match to both a V gene segment and a J gene segment. A rearrangement was called productive if the CDR3 had no stop codons and remained in frame with V and J, and every other rearrangement was called non-productive. CDR3 was defined by IMGT convention, running from the second conserved V-encoded cysteine to the conserved J-encoded phenylalanine. Sequences without an unambiguous match to a single V gene segment were excluded from the earlier analysis of 587 of the donors. In an earlier analysis of approximately 550 of the donors, V segments were called functional above 56.7% productive rearrangements and were called segregating when the between-donor standard deviation exceeded 5%. A statistical classification framework was built for diagnosing cytomegalovirus status from the catalog of TCR beta chain sequences. In a later analysis, TCR nucleotide sequences were compared against IMGT/GENE-DB human TR gene sequences so that V and J genes could be assigned. The TCRdist pipeline was used in a later analysis to assign CDR3 sequences and most-parsimonious VDJ recombination scenarios. In a later analysis, each TCR beta chain was defined by its CDR3 amino acid sequence together with its V-gene family, and reads without a unique V-gene family were excluded. In a later analysis, 500 to 650 highly shared, low-generation-probability nucleotide sequences were removed to address suspected cross-contamination and a sequencing artifact. For each public chain, a later analysis derived a clonal expansion index from normalized ranks of inferred template counts within each repertoire. Generation probabilities in a later analysis came from a VDJ recombination model fitted to out-of-frame rearrangements, and those results were checked against IGoR. In a later analysis, TCR-TCR, TCR-HLA and TCR-CMV co-occurrence was scored with hypergeometric tests, and a repertoire-size bias correction was applied to TCR pairs. A later analysis estimated false discovery rates by permuting HLA or CMV assignments 20 times. A later analysis grouped co-occurring TCRs with DBSCAN, adding TCRdist sequence similarity when clustering within HLA-allele-positive subsets. Repertoires with fewer than 30,000 or more than 120,000 public chains were left out of co-occurrence clustering, as were roughly five repertoires with anomalous nucleotide sharing. As stored in TCRdb, this immuneACCESS dataset retains in-frame rearrangements with V and J assigned. A fraction of the clones does not appear; measured against another copy, unresolved V genes explain less than half of the discrepancy, and the remainder lacks a known reason. The V and J calls and the clone size are those of that table, but D and trimming were determined from the DNA. The sample yields some 200,000 clones; about 89% were counted once. Approximately 1% of the sample is in the top ten clones.

The cohort consisted of 600 to 750 healthy bone marrow donors. At the time of sampling, all cohort members were nominally healthy, though unrecorded immune exposures were likely present. The donor tested CMV seronegative and was one of the 352 seronegative cohort members. A peripheral blood sample was collected from each donor, and TCR beta sequencing was performed on peripheral blood mononuclear cells. The Qiagen DNeasy Blood Extraction Kit was used to extract genomic DNA from the blood cell samples. The CDR3 runs 15 residues from the cysteine to the phenylalanine. Just CDR3 DNA is preserved here, 45 bases in frame from base 1. Reading the germline V gene gives CDR1 SGHVS and CDR2 FQNEAQ. V lost 2 bases and J lost 2 bases; the stretch between them is 10 bases long.

This TCR came from a woman under 30 in good health and CMV-seronegative. The chain uses TRBV7-8 and TRBJ2-1; too little of a D gene remains to name it. The sample comprised PBMCs. Here is the DNA: TGTGCCAGCAGCTTAACCCGGGTAGCCTACAATGAGCAGTTCTTC. Its amino acids are CASSLTRVAYNEQFF.